These T cell receptor beta chains were read from a single sample in a study of T cells in Graves' hyperthyroidism and ophthalmopathy. TCRdb re-called the multiplex PCR reads through MiXCR, storing one row per CDR3 protein. The sample holds approximately 560,000 distinct CDR3 sequences, 46% seen once. Sequenced sample: peripheral blood or thyroid tissue (not recorded which). All receptors derive from a woman aged 18-29 years with Graves' hyperthyroidism. The conserved cysteine and the conserved F or W are not part of the CDR3 here.

V gene	CDR3 protein
TRBV2	ASSSPDSGYEQY
TRBV7-6	ASSLGAQGYGNTIY
TRBV20-1	SAGQDYTEAF
TRBV10-3	AIRATSGNTGELF
TRBV10-3	AISESTGVSNYGYT
TRBV29-1	SALGGAYEQY
TRBV29-1	SVVGTGGSGANVLT
TRBV10-3	AIQGLGQPQH
TRBV7-9	ASSLAGGLGAQY
TRBV20-1	SASSDRTSGANVLT
TRBV24-1	ATSDWNAGSGYT
TRBV7-2	ASSPQGETQY
TRBV5-1	ASSQRLAGGYEVTQY
TRBV7-2	ASSLARAGAGELF
TRBV29-1	SVDGGGSLF
TRBV6-1	ASTRTGNTEAF
TRBV7-8	ASSLDPWTVDTEAF
TRBV12-3/TRBV12-4	ASSYLRWGSLH
TRBV2	ASSEIGTGVDTGELF
TRBV24-1	ATSDPVRTGSSYEQY
TRBV25-1	ASSGAPSMGDTQY
TRBV12-3/TRBV12-4	ASSFPDRDYGYT
TRBV19	ASSIRQGGNTEAF
TRBV7-9	ASSLRANTGELF
TRBV9	ASSANGQDYEQY
TRBV2	ASRISTGTARGYT
TRBV15	ATSPVPGQGASGANVLT
TRBV25-1	ASSEGRDYYGYT
TRBV7-2	ASSYRTSTGGNTEAF
TRBV29-1	SVELGHDTPQH
TRBV29-1	SVGTENSGANVLT